This T cell receptor (beta chain) was identified in a study of healthy donors' naive CD4 and CD8 T cells. Study conclusions and caveats: Homeostatic proliferation of naive T cells was not examined as a bias source.

J lost 3 bases, V lost 7 bases, and 1 base had no gene match. The CDR3 is 12 amino acids. Germline-derived CDR1 and CDR2 are LNHDA and SQIVND (reference sequence). Comments on this clonotype: What it recognizes is unknown.

Starting from around 500 ng of total RNA, TCR libraries were made with linear amplification. A single record per CDR3 protein comes from TCRdb applying MiXCR to the reads. The sample has 180,000 or so distinct CDR3 sequences; about 70% are singletons. Sequenced sample: naive CD4+ and CD8+ T cells sorted from blood, pooled from several donors. V usage is TRBV19 and J usage is TRBJ1-1; 8 nucleotides match TRBD1. The clonotype comes from a pool of human donors in good health; the sample pools cells from several healthy donors. The CDR3 DNA reads TGTGCCAGTATGGACAGGGACACTGAAGCTTTCTTT. Translated: CASMDRDTEAFF.